This TCR beta chain originates from a study of CD8 T cells in Susac syndrome. Study-level findings and limits: The study's TCR sequencing and HLA analysis covered a relatively small number of individuals, and the study acknowledged this.

About this clonotype itself: Its antigen is unknown.

A quantity of about 0.5 to 1 ug RNA underwent reverse transcription using random hexamers. From the immunoSEQ multiplex PCR reads, TCRdb called clonotypes with MiXCR, one entry per CDR3 protein. The sample has about 160,000 distinct CDR3 sequences; roughly 95% are singletons. V dropped 4 bases and J dropped 4 bases, with 11 bases sitting between them. The CDR3 runs 14 residues. Germline CDR1 and CDR2: MNHEY and SVGAGI. Input material: CD4+ T cells from PBMCs. The origin of this receptor is a human donor in good health. This sequence joins TRBV6-5 and TRBJ1-5, with no clear D. The DNA for the CDR3 is TGTGCCAGCAGTTTGATTGGGGTAAATCAGCCCCAGCATTTT. This encodes CASSLIGVNQPQHF.